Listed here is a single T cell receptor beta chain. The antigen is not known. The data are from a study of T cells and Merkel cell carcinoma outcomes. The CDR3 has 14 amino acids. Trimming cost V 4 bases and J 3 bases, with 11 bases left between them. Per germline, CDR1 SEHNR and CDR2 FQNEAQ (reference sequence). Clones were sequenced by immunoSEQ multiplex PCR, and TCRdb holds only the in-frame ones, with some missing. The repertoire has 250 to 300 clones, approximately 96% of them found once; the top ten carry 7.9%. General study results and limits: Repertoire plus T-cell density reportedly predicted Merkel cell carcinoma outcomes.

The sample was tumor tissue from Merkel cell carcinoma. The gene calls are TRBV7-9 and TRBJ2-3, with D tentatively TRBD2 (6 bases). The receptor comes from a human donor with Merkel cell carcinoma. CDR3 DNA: TGTGCCAGCAGCTCGAGGACTATTACAGATACGCAGTATTTT. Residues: CASSSRTITDTQYF.